This T cell receptor beta chain was profiled in a study of OX40 agonist ivuxolimab in advanced cancers. Study-wide background: With ivuxolimab, an agonistic anti-OX40 (CD134) antibody, patients were treated. The patients received ivuxolimab by intravenous route every 2 weeks at 0.01 to 10 mg/kg. Dose-escalation patients' cancers were hepatocellular carcinoma, melanoma, renal cell or head and neck cancer. General study results and limits: The investigators did not determine what antigen specificity the expanded peripheral T cells had.

V lost 2 bases, J lost 0 bases, and 3 bases stayed unmatched. This CDR3 is built from 16 residues. Germline V gene lookup returns CDR1 SGHRS and CDR2 YFSETQ. As regards this clone: Antigen unknown.

Here immunoSEQ multiplex PCR was the method, and the copy in TCRdb shows in-frame clones only, minus some. The sample lists 58,000 or so clones; over 80% were seen once. The specimen comprised CD4+ or CD8+ T cells sorted from blood, sampled in a trial of the OX40 agonist ivuxolimab. The V gene is TRBV5-1, the J gene TRBJ1-4; 8 positions match TRBD1. This sequence was found in an adult with an advanced solid tumor such as melanoma, head and neck, liver or kidney cancer. The CDR3 here is CASSLGQGTTNEKLFF. CDR3 DNA sequence: TGCGCCAGCAGCTTAGGACAGGGAACAACTAATGAAAAACTGTTTTTT. Drawing the rest from reference TRBV5-1 and TRBJ1-4, the complete variable domain is KAGVTQTPRYLIKTRGQQVTLSCSPISGHRSVSWYQQTPGQGLQFLFEYFSETQRNKGNFPGRFSGRQFSNSRSEMNVSTLELGDSALYLCASSLGQGTTNEKLFFGSGTQLSVL.